The 10 T cell receptor beta chains given below trace back to one sample, sequenced in a study of regulatory T cells in long-lasting Graves disease. Specified time point: persistent/refractory GD, antithyroid drugs over 5 years with positive TRAb. PBMC-extracted RNA yielded the TCR library. The authors built TCR beta libraries using iRepertoire HTBI primers and Arm-PCR of CDR3 regions. From the multiplex PCR reads, TCRdb called clonotypes with MiXCR, one entry per CDR3 protein. This table holds more than 350,000 distinct CDR3 sequences, under 25% found once. The sample consisted of peripheral blood mononuclear cells (PBMCs), taken when the disease was refractory, from a patient treated with antithyroid drugs. These receptors were obtained from a female donor with Graves disease.

This sequence joins TRBV7-9 and TRBJ2-7; D perhaps matches TRBD2 (6 bases). CDR1 SEHNR and CDR2 FQNEAQ come from the germline V gene (reference sequence). The CDR3 sequence is 15 residues long. The V and J ends lost 0 bases and 1 base respectively, with 10 bases between them. CDR3 sequence (DNA): TGTGCCAGCAGCTTAGCGTACGGACTATCCTACGAGCAGTACTTC. Translated: CASSLAYGLSYEQYF.

Note on this clonotype: This could be a read error, since a much larger clone is one nucleotide away. The chain carries TRBV3-1 and TRBJ1-2; 7 bases fit TRBD1. There are 14 residues in the CDR3. Germline V gene data show CDR1 as LGHDT and CDR2 as YNNKEL (reference sequence). Germline trimming cut 4 bases from V and 8 bases from J; bases unmatched to any gene: 10. The chain's CDR3 is CASSLVDRAEGYTF. The CDR3 nucleotides read TGTGCCAGCAGCCTAGTCGACAGGGCCGAGGGCTACACCTTC. The full variable domain, its missing parts supplied by reference TRBV3-1 and TRBJ1-2, is DTAVSQTPKYLVTQMGNDKSIKCEQNLGHDTMYWYKQDSKKFLKIMFSYNNKELIINETVPNRFSPKSPDKAHLNLHINSLELGDSAVYFCASSLVDRAEGYTFGSGTRLTVV.

This clonotype was seen once. A much larger clonotype is one base distant, so this may be a read error. The V and J genes are TRBV27 and TRBJ2-1; TRBD2 agrees at 8 bases. Germline assignment: CDR1 MNHEY and CDR2 SMNVEV (reference sequence). The CDR3 runs 16 residues. The J segment lost 4 bases and the V segment lost 4 bases, leaving 9 bases of the junction unmatched. In nucleotides, the CDR3 is TGTGCCAGCAGTTCTCCCACGGCTAGCGGGTACAATGAGCAGTTCTTC. It translates to CASSSPTASGYNEQFF.

The chain has TRBV27 and TRBJ2-7; D remains unclear. The germline gives CDR1 MNHEY, CDR2 SMNVEV (reference sequence). CDR3 length: 14 amino acids. V lost 2 bases and J 2 bases, leaving 10 bases between the germline ends. DNA of the CDR3: TGTGCCAGCAGTTTAATGGCAGGAGCCTACGAGCAGTACTTC. This sequence encodes CASSLMAGAYEQYF.

This clonotype was seen ten or more times. The rearrangement uses TRBV28 and TRBJ2-7; D call uncertain. The CDR3 has 13 amino acids. V was clipped by 7 bases and J by 2 bases, with 12 bases between them. Germline lookup yields CDR1 MDHEN and CDR2 SYDVKM. Here the CDR3 reads CASTTFRAYEQYF. DNA for the CDR3: TGTGCCAGCACGACGTTCAGAGCCTACGAGCAGTACTTC.

This clonotype has at least ten counts. This chain connects TRBV3-1 to TRBJ1-2, with a weak D call TRBD1 (6 bases). With 0 bases removed from V and 3 bases from J, the gap between germline ends came to 17 bases. The CDR3 consists of 17 residues. The germline gives CDR1 LGHDT, CDR2 YNNKEL (reference sequence). The CDR3 nucleotides read TGTGCCAGCAGCCAAGAAACGTCGGCAGGGGCCGACTATGGCTACACCTTC. Amino acid sequence: CASSQETSAGADYGYTF.

This clonotype has more than one count but fewer than ten. The rearrangement uses TRBV20-1 and TRBJ2-7; the match to TRBD2 covers 10 bases. This CDR3 spans 15 amino acids. Germline CDR1 and CDR2: DFQATT and SNEGSKA (reference sequence). CDR3 nucleotide sequence: TGCAGCATAGCTAGAGCGGGAGGGGCCTCCTACGAGCAGTACTTC. The encoded protein is CSIARAGGASYEQYF.

This clonotype showed up just a few times. The chain employs TRBV2 and TRBJ2-7; D is undetermined. This CDR3 has 12 residues. Trimming cost V 4 bases and J 0 bases, with 4 bases left between them. The germline V gene encodes CDR1 SNHLY and CDR2 FYNNEI. CDR3 amino acids: CASSGPSYEQYF. Written as DNA, the CDR3 is TGTGCCAGCAGTGGCCCCTCCTACGAGCAGTACTTC.

In its sample, this clonotype was seen a few times. The chain links TRBV5-4 to TRBJ2-5; D is tentatively TRBD1 or TRBD2 (5 bases each). CDR3 size: 15 residues. V was cut by 5 bases and J by 5 bases, with 19 bases left in between. Germline V gene data show CDR1 as SGHNT and CDR2 as YYREEE (reference sequence). DNA of the CDR3: TGTGCCAGCAGACCCGGGGACGAAAATGGGGAGACCCAGTACTTC. Translating it yields CASRPGDENGETQYF.

To note about this clonotype: Possible read error: a much larger clone is one base away. J is TRBJ2-7 and V is TRBV5-1; no definite D call. This CDR3 is 13 amino acids long. V gave up 7 bases and J gave up 2 bases, with 13 bases separating them. CDR1 is SGHRS, CDR2 YFSETQ, per germline. CDR3 sequence: CASALDGPYEQYF. DNA for the CDR3: TGCGCCAGCGCTTTGGACGGCCCCTACGAGCAGTACTTC.